Detailed here is one T cell receptor beta chain. Its specificity is unknown. This sample was taken from a study of graft-versus-host responses after intestinal transplantation. At the level of the study: Once they had received anti-thymocyte globulin induction, all recipients took tacrolimus and steroids for approximately 3 years. Study-level points and caveats: Allografts from individuals with graft-donor T cell macrochimerism displayed high graft-versus-host to host-versus-graft clonal ratios. Levels of circulating GvH clones at their peak were associated with early post-transplant HvG declines.

Germline CDR1 SGHVS, CDR2 FNYEAQ. Germline trimming cut 5 bases from V and 4 bases from J; bases unmatched to any gene: 11. The CDR3 runs to 16 residues. The data were produced by immunoSEQ multiplex PCR, yet TCRdb's version contains in-frame clones alone and is incomplete. The sample holds 70,000 to 95,000 clones, 90% seen once. The TCR was taken from a human donor who received an intestinal transplant. V usage is TRBV7-6 and J usage is TRBJ2-1, with TRBD1 matching 7 bases. This material consisted of unstimulated CD4+ T cells sorted from spleen or lymph node cells, taken before intestinal transplant. CDR3 nucleotide sequence: TGTGCCAGCAGCCGTAGCTACGGACAGGCATACAATGAGCAGTTCTTC. It is translated as CASSRSYGQAYNEQFF.